This T cell receptor beta chain was found in a study of T cell repertoires in cytomegalovirus infection. About the research overall: CMV infection plus the matching HLA type was flagged by public TCR beta signatures.

TCRdb redid the calling of the reads with MiXCR, one entry per CDR3 protein. The data hold 750,000 to 950,000 distinct CDR3 sequences, with 29% observed a single time. Study-level results: Ex vivo responses were dominated by HLA-C-restricted CMV-specific TCR beta clonotypes.

A remark on this clonotype: The antigen is unknown.

The CDR3 runs 14 residues. Trimming removed 7 bases from V and 5 bases from J, with 17 bases in between. Germline values: CDR1 MNHEY, CDR2 SMNVEV (reference sequence). The chain links TRBV27 to TRBJ2-5; D is ambiguous. The source is a human donor in good health (CMV status not recorded). Some clones in this sample may be carry-over from other donors' samples. The sample in question was cultured CD8+ T cells from PBMCs, obtained from culture after CMV antigen stimulation. The CDR3 loop is CASTSTLNGETQYF. CDR3 coding DNA: TGTGCCAGCACCTCGACACTTAACGGGGAGACCCAGTACTTC.